Presented here are 12 T cell receptor beta chains from one specimen sequenced in a study of CDR3 diversity in severe acne. TCRdb passed the PCR reads through MiXCR, listing each CDR3 protein once. This sample yields 65,000 to 95,000 distinct CDR3 sequences, of which 51% are seen a single time; roughly 13% belongs to the top ten. Sequencing was carried out using blood. The receptors here all came from a male donor in good health, without acne.

J is TRBJ2-5 and V is TRBV7-9; 14 nucleotides agree with TRBD2. Trimming removed 5 bases from V and 5 bases from J; junction bases left unmatched: 13. Per germline, CDR1 SEHNR and CDR2 FQNEAQ (reference sequence). This CDR3 is built from 18 residues. CDR3 bases: TGTGCCAGCAGCACATCCGGGACTAGCGGGGGTGCGCGGGAGACCCAGTACTTC. As protein: CASSTSGTSGGARETQYF.

This clonotype was seen once. The rearrangement joins TRBV5-1 to TRBJ2-1, with 11 nucleotides matching TRBD1. Trimming cost V 0 bases and J 6 bases; bases outside gene matches: 2. Per germline, CDR1 SGHRS and CDR2 YFSETQ. This CDR3 has 15 amino acids. For the CDR3, the DNA is TGCGCCAGCAGCTTGGGGACAGGGGGCATCAATGAGCAGTTCTTC. Translated, it gives CASSLGTGGINEQFF.

J is TRBJ2-3 and V is TRBV20-1, with 14 nucleotides matching TRBD2. This CDR3 spans 17 amino acids. V was clipped by 5 bases and J by 0 bases; unmatched bases: 7. The germline V gene has CDR1 DFQATT and CDR2 SNEGSKA (reference sequence). CDR3 nucleotides: TGCAGTGCTGATCCCGGGACTAGCGGGAGTAGCACAGATACGCAGTATTTT. Protein: CSADPGTSGSSTDTQYF.

This clonotype ranks as medium-sized (0.01 to 0.1%). In DNA form, the CDR3 reads TGTGCCAGCACACAGAGGATCGCTGGAAACACCATATATTTT. It translates to CASTQRIAGNTIYF. This chain links TRBV7-6 with TRBJ1-3; no clear D. Per germline, CDR1 SGHVS and CDR2 FNYEAQ. The CDR3 is 14 amino acids. Trimming pared 7 bases from V and 2 bases from J, leaving 12 bases between.

CDR3 DNA sequence: TGTGCCAGCAGTGCCCGGACGGAACTAAACATTCAGTACTTC. It codes for CASSARTELNIQYF. This chain links TRBV6-1 with TRBJ2-4; D call uncertain. Germline V CDR1 and CDR2: MNHNS, SASEGT. The CDR3 covers 14 residues. Trimming removed 4 bases from V and 6 bases from J, with 13 bases in between.

The chain uses TRBV7-9 and TRBJ2-3; 7 bases agree with TRBD2. Trimming at V came to 5 bases and at J to 2 bases, leaving 13 bases not matched to a gene. CDR1 is SEHNR and CDR2 is FQNEAQ in the germline V gene (reference sequence). The CDR3 contains 17 residues. The CDR3 sequence: CASSQERLAAFTDTQYF. In DNA form, the CDR3 reads TGTGCCAGCAGCCAAGAGCGGCTAGCGGCATTCACAGATACGCAGTATTTT.

This chain joins TRBV5-1 and TRBJ2-7, with D perhaps being TRBD1 or TRBD2 (6 bases each). Germline V lookup: CDR1 SGHRS, CDR2 YFSETQ. The CDR3 consists of 16 residues. The V and J ends lost 1 base and 6 bases respectively, with 20 bases between them. As DNA, the CDR3 is TGCGCCAGCAGCTTGAAAAACGGAGGGGGTAGGGGCGAGCAGTACTTC. This translates into CASSLKNGGGRGEQYF.

This clonotype was found a few times. The chain couples TRBV28 to TRBJ1-6; tentative D call: TRBD1 (5 bases). The CDR3 totals 16 residues. V lost 7 bases to trimming and J lost 3 bases, with 16 bases between them. CDR1 MDHEN and CDR2 SYDVKM come from the germline V gene. CDR3 nucleotide sequence: TGTGCCAGCACCCCAGGGAGCAAGAGCTATAATTCACCCCTCCACTTT. Translated, it gives CASTPGSKSYNSPLHF.

This clonotype occurred a few times. The V gene is TRBV2, the J gene TRBJ1-2; D uncertain. The CDR3 runs to 16 residues. Germline CDR1 and CDR2: SNHLY and FYNNEI. Trimming cost V 0 bases and J 7 bases, with 18 bases left between them. In nucleotides, the CDR3 is TGTGCCAGCAGTGAAGCGCGGGCGAGGGCGAGAGGTGGCTACACCTTC. Its translation: CASSEARARARGGYTF.

The chain carries TRBV9 and TRBJ2-7; 13 bases map to TRBD2. CDR3 length: 14 amino acids. The V and J ends lost 3 bases and 6 bases, in that order; junction bases with no gene match: 3. Germline lookup yields CDR1 SGDLS and CDR2 YYNGEE. The CDR3 loop reads CASSGGLAGVEQYF. In nucleotides, the CDR3 is TGTGCCAGCAGCGGTGGACTAGCGGGAGTCGAGCAGTACTTC.

The V and J genes are TRBV6-6 and TRBJ2-7; 12 nucleotides align to TRBD2. The CDR3 consists of 16 residues. V trimming: 2 bases; J trimming: 3 bases; junction bases outside the gene matches: 5. Looked up from germline, CDR1 is MNHNY and CDR2 is SVGAGI (reference sequence). CDR3 coding DNA: TGTGCCAGCAGTTACCTAAGGACTAGCGGGGACTACGAGCAGTACTTC. Residues: CASSYLRTSGDYEQYF.

This clonotype occurred a few times. The genes are TRBV7-9 and TRBJ2-7; TRBD2 is a possible D gene (6 bases). The CDR3 is 15 residues long. Deletions cut 2 bases from V and 0 bases from J, with 11 bases between. Per germline, CDR1 SEHNR and CDR2 FQNEAQ (reference sequence). The CDR3 here is CASSLLGTVSYEQYF. The CDR3 coding sequence is TGTGCCAGCAGCTTACTGGGGACTGTCTCCTACGAGCAGTACTTC.